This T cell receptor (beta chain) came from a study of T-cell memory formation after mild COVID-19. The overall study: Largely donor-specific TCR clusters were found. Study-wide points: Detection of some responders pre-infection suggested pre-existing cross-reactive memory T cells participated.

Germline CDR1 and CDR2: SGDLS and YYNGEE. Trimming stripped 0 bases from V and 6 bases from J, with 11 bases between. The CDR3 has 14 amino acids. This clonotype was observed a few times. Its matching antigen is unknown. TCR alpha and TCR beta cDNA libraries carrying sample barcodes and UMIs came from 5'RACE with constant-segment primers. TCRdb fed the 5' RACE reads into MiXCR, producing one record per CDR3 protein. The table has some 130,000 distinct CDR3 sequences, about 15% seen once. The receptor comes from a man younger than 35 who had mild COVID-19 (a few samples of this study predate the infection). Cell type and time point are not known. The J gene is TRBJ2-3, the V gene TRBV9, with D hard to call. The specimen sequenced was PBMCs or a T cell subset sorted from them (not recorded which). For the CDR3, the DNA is TGTGCCAGCAGCGTAGATTCTAGGTCTGATACGCAGTATTTT. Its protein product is CASSVDSRSDTQYF. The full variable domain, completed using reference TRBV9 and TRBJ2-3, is DSGVTQTPKHLITATGQRVTLRCSPRSGDLSVYWYQQSLDQGLQFLIQYYNGEERAKGNILERFSAQQFPDLHSELNLSSLELGDSALYFCASSVDSRSDTQYFGPGTRLTVL.